Listed below are T cell receptor beta chains from one sample, sequenced in a study of T cells in Graves' hyperthyroidism and ophthalmopathy. TCRdb called the multiplex PCR reads again in MiXCR, with one record for every CDR3 protein. The data contain hundreds of thousands of distinct CDR3 sequences, roughly 40% of them singletons. Sequenced input: blood. The receptors were sampled from a young man with Graves' hyperthyroidism. CDR3s include the opening cysteine and the closing phenylalanine or tryptophan. The order of the fields is J gene, D gene, clone size, V gene, CDR3 protein, CDR3 DNA. The D gene is left open where the match is weak. Some rows have no size entry. The others give once, few or many, or a class for an expanded clone.

j_gene: TRBJ2-6; d_gene: NA; abundance: few; v_gene: TRBV7-8; CDR3aa: CASSLASRTWPSGANVLTF; CDR3nt: TGTGCCAGCAGCTTAGCCTCAAGAACTTGGCCGTCTGGGGCCAACGTCCTGACTTTC
j_gene: TRBJ1-1; d_gene: NA; abundance: NA; v_gene: TRBV4-1; CDR3aa: CASSQDEGVTEAFF; CDR3nt: TGCGCCAGCAGCCAAGATGAGGGAGTCACTGAAGCTTTCTTT
j_gene: TRBJ2-5; d_gene: TRBD2; abundance: NA; v_gene: TRBV15; CDR3aa: CATSRFSAGLAGGAETQYF; CDR3nt: TGTGCCACCAGCAGATTTTCTGCGGGACTAGCGGGAGGGGCAGAGACCCAGTACTTC
j_gene: TRBJ1-2; d_gene: NA; abundance: many; v_gene: TRBV29-1; CDR3aa: CSVSQGDYGYTF; CDR3nt: TGCAGCGTTTCCCAGGGAGACTATGGCTACACCTTC
j_gene: TRBJ1-5; d_gene: NA; abundance: NA; v_gene: TRBV19; CDR3aa: CATDGGVGNNQPQHF; CDR3nt: TGTGCGACCGATGGGGGGGTCGGGAACAATCAGCCCCAGCATTTT
j_gene: TRBJ1-1; d_gene: NA; abundance: many; v_gene: TRBV14; CDR3aa: CASSQDRSAFF; CDR3nt: TGTGCCAGCAGCCAAGATCGTTCAGCTTTCTTT
j_gene: TRBJ2-2; d_gene: NA; abundance: NA; v_gene: TRBV6-4; CDR3aa: CASSDSRTGELFF; CDR3nt: TGTGCCAGCAGTGACTCTCGTACGGGGGAGCTGTTTTTT
j_gene: TRBJ2-7; d_gene: NA; abundance: few; v_gene: TRBV20-1; CDR3aa: CSASPTGVGGYEQYF; CDR3nt: TGCAGTGCTAGTCCAACAGGGGTCGGGGGCTACGAGCAGTACTTC
j_gene: TRBJ1-2; d_gene: NA; abundance: NA; v_gene: TRBV6-5; CDR3aa: CASSYPRQATGYTF; CDR3nt: TGTGCCAGCAGTTACCCCAGGCAGGCCACTGGCTACACCTTC
j_gene: TRBJ2-7; d_gene: NA; abundance: many; v_gene: TRBV7-7; CDR3aa: CASSPRAGTYEQYF; CDR3nt: TGTGCTAGCAGCCCCAGGGCAGGGACCTACGAGCAGTACTTC
j_gene: TRBJ2-2; d_gene: NA; abundance: NA; v_gene: TRBV2; CDR3aa: CASSAPGSLTGELFF; CDR3nt: TGTGCCAGCAGTGCACCCGGGTCTTTAACCGGGGAGCTGTTTTTT
j_gene: TRBJ1-2; d_gene: TRBD1; abundance: NA; v_gene: TRBV5-8; CDR3aa: CASRGQGFENYGYTF; CDR3nt: TGTGCCAGCAGGGGACAGGGGTTCGAAAACTATGGCTACACCTTC
j_gene: TRBJ2-6; d_gene: TRBD1; abundance: many; v_gene: TRBV7-3; CDR3aa: CASSLYGTGDSGANVLTF; CDR3nt: TGTGCCAGCAGCTTATACGGGACAGGGGACTCTGGGGCCAACGTCCTGACTTTC
j_gene: TRBJ1-6; d_gene: NA; abundance: medium-sized; v_gene: TRBV19; CDR3aa: CASSTSVRRPLHF; CDR3nt: TGTGCCAGTAGTACCTCCGTCCGGCGACCCCTCCACTTT
j_gene: TRBJ1-4; d_gene: NA; abundance: NA; v_gene: TRBV4-1; CDR3aa: CASSQVIGAVEKLFF; CDR3nt: TGCGCCAGCAGCCAAGTCATAGGGGCCGTTGAAAAACTGTTTTTT
j_gene: TRBJ2-2; d_gene: TRBD1; abundance: NA; v_gene: TRBV9; CDR3aa: CASSPTGQENTGELFF; CDR3nt: TGTGCCAGCAGCCCCACGGGACAGGAGAACACCGGGGAGCTGTTTTTT
j_gene: TRBJ1-2; d_gene: NA; abundance: many; v_gene: TRBV9; CDR3aa: CASSEQHYGYTF; CDR3nt: TGTGCCAGCAGCGAACAGCACTATGGCTACACCTTC
j_gene: TRBJ1-2; d_gene: NA; abundance: NA; v_gene: TRBV6-6; CDR3aa: CASSSPDTRSYTF; CDR3nt: TGTGCCAGCAGTTCCCCGGACACAAGAAGCTACACCTTC
j_gene: TRBJ1-1; d_gene: NA; abundance: few; v_gene: TRBV7-9; CDR3aa: CASSRPGRWEAFF; CDR3nt: TGTGCCAGCAGCCGCCCGGGACGGTGGGAAGCTTTCTTT
j_gene: TRBJ2-7; d_gene: NA; abundance: many; v_gene: TRBV3-1; CDR3aa: CASSRQGNEQYF; CDR3nt: TGTGCCAGCAGCCGGCAGGGTAACGAGCAGTACTTC
j_gene: TRBJ1-2; d_gene: TRBD1; abundance: NA; v_gene: TRBV7-2; CDR3aa: CASSQLGTAINYGYTF; CDR3nt: TGTGCCAGCAGCCAACTCGGGACAGCAATTAACTATGGCTACACCTTC
j_gene: TRBJ1-2; d_gene: NA; abundance: few; v_gene: TRBV29-1; CDR3aa: CSVEDPRIWGAGYYGYTF; CDR3nt: TGCAGCGTTGAAGATCCCAGGATATGGGGGGCCGGCTACTATGGCTACACCTTC